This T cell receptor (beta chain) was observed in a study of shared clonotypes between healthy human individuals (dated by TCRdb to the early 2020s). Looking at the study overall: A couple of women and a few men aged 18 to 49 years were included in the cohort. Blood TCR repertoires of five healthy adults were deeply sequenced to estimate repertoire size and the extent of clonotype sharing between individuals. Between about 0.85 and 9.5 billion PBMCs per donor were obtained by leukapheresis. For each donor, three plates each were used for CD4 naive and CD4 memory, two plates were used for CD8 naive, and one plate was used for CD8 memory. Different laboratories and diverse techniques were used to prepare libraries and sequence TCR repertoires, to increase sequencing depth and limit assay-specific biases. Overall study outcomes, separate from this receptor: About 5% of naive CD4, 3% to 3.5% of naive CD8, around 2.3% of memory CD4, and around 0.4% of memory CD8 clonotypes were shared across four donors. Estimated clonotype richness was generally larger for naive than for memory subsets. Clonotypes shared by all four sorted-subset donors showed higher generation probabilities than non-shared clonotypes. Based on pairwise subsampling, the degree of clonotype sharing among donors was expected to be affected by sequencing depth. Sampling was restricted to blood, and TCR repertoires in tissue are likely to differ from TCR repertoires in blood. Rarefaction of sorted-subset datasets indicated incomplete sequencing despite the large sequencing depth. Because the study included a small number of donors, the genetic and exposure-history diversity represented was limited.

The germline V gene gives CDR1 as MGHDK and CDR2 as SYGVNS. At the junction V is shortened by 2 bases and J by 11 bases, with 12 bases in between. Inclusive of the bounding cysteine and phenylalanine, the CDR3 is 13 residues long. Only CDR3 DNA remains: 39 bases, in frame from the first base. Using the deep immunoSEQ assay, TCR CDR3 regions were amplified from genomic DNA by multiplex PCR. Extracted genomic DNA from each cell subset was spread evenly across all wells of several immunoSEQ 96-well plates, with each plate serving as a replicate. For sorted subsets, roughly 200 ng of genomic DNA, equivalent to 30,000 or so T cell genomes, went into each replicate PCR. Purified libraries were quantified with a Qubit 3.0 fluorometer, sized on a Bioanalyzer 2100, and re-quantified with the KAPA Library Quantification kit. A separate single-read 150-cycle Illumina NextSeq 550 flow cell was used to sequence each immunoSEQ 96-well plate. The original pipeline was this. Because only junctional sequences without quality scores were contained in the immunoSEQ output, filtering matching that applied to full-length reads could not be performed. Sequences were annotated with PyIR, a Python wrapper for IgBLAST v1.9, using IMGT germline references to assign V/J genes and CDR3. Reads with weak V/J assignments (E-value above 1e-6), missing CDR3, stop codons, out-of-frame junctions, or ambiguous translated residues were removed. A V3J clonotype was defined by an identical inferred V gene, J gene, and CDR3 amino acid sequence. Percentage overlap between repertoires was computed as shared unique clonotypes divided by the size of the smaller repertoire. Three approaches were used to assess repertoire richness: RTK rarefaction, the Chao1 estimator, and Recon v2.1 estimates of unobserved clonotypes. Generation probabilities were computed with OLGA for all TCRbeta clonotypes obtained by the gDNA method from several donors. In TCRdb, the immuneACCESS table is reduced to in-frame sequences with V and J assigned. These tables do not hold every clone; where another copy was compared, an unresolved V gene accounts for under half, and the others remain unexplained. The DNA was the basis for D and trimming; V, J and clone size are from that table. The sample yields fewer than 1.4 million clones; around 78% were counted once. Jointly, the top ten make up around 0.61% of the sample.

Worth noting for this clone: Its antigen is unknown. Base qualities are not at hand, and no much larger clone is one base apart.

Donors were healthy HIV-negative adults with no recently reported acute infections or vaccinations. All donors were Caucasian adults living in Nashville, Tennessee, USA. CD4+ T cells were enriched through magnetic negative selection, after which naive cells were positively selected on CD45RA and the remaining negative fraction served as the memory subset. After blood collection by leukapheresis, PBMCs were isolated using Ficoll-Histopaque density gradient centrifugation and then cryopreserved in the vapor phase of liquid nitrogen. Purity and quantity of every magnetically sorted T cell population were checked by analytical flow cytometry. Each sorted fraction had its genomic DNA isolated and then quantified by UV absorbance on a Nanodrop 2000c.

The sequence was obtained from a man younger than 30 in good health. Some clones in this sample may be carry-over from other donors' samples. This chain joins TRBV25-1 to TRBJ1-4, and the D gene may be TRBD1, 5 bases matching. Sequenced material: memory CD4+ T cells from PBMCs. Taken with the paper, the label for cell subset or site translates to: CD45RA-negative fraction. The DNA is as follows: TGTGCCAGCAGTGAAGGTAGGGGCCGGAAACTGTTTTTT. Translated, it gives CASSEGRGRKLFF.